These 8 T cell receptor beta chains came from one sample sequenced in a study of T cells in tumors after PD-1 blockade. Clones were sequenced by immunoSEQ multiplex PCR, and TCRdb holds only the in-frame ones, with some missing. This table has about 33,000 clones, around 80% appearing once. Specimen: PBMCs, collected before anti-PD-1 treatment. These receptors were collected from a human donor with basal cell carcinoma.

CDR3: CASSEFMRQGVDQPQHF. CDR3 nucleotide sequence: TGTGCCAGCAGTGAATTTATGAGACAGGGGGTGGATCAGCCCCAGCATTTT. The V call is TRBV6-1, the J call TRBJ1-5; the match to TRBD1 covers 9 bases. The J segment lost 5 bases and the V segment lost 2 bases, leaving 10 bases of the junction unmatched. From germline, CDR1 is MNHNS and CDR2 SASEGT. This CDR3 has 17 amino acids.

V gene TRBV19 combines with J gene TRBJ2-6, with a tentative D call TRBD2 (5 bases). The CDR3 runs to 15 residues. The V end lost 4 bases, the J end lost 0 bases, and 7 bases lay between the germline ends. Germline CDR1 LNHDA, CDR2 SQIVND (reference sequence). CDR3 coding DNA: TGTGCCAGTAGTAGCGCGGGCTCTGGGGCCAACGTCCTGACTTTC. It specifies CASSSAGSGANVLTF.

J is TRBJ2-3 and V is TRBV29-1; TRBD2 matches 7 bases. The CDR3 consists of 14 residues. The germline gives CDR1 SQVTM, CDR2 ANQGSEA. V dropped 4 bases and J dropped 2; count of bases not matched to a gene: 6. In nucleotides, the CDR3 is TGCAGCGTTGGGGAGGGATGGAACACAGATACGCAGTATTTT. Translation: CSVGEGWNTDTQYF.

The rearrangement uses TRBV11-3 and TRBJ2-2, with 7 bases identical to TRBD2. Germline trimming cut 5 bases from V and 2 bases from J; bases unmatched to any gene: 8. Looked up from germline, CDR1 is SGHNT and CDR2 is YENEEA. The CDR3 extends over 16 amino acids. The CDR3 reads CASSRFGGENTGELFF. The DNA for the CDR3 is TGTGCCAGCAGCAGGTTTGGGGGGGAAAACACCGGGGAGCTGTTTTTT.

V usage is TRBV5-6 and J usage is TRBJ1-6; D is ambiguous. Germline-derived CDR1 and CDR2 are SGHDT and YYEEEE. CDR3 size: 11 residues. Trimming took off 4 bases at V and 10 bases at J, with 6 bases between the two ends. The CDR3 bases are TGTGCCAGCAGCAAGGGATCACCCCTCCACTTT. Translation gives CASSKGSPLHF.

V gene TRBV7-3 combines with J gene TRBJ1-2; 10 nucleotides line up with TRBD1. Germline lookup yields CDR1 SGHTA and CDR2 FQGTGA. Trimming cost V 3 bases and J 8 bases; bases outside gene matches: 12. The CDR3 contains 16 residues. The CDR3 loop reads CASSLTGGGTMGGYTF. The CDR3 nucleotides read TGTGCCAGCAGCTTGACAGGGGGCGGCACTATGGGAGGCTACACCTTC.

The chain employs TRBV2 and TRBJ2-1; D gene unclear. The ends were cut back, 9 bases at V and 14 bases at J, with 20 bases in the middle. Germline CDR1 and CDR2: SNHLY and FYNNEI. This CDR3 comprises 12 residues. CDR3 DNA: TGTGCCAGTCGAGGTCTAGGATCGTGGAAGTTCTTC. Translated: CASRGLGSWKFF. Full variable domain (rest looked up from reference TRBV2 and TRBJ2-1): EPEVTQTPSHQVTQMGQEVILRCVPISNHLYFYWYRQILGQKVEFLVSFYNNEISEKSEIFDDQFSVERPDGSNFTLKIRSTKLEDSAMYFCASRGLGSWKFFGPGTRLTVL.

J is TRBJ2-3 and V is TRBV29-1; TRBD2 matches 10 bases. V gave up 6 bases and J gave up 4 bases; unmatched junction bases: 7. Germline loops: CDR1 SQVTM, CDR2 ANQGSEA. The length of the CDR3 is 14 residues. The CDR3 reads CSVRTSGQADTQYF. The DNA for the CDR3 is TGCAGCGTCAGGACTAGCGGTCAGGCAGATACGCAGTATTTT.